Presented here are 24 T cell receptor beta chains from one specimen sequenced in a study of radiotherapy plus CTLA-4 blockade in lung cancer. Here immunoSEQ multiplex PCR was the method, and the copy in TCRdb shows in-frame clones only, minus some. The top ten clones hold 4% to 6% of a sample with some 100,000 clones, nearly 80% of them seen once. This specimen consisted of peripheral blood, obtained from a patient treated with radiotherapy plus ipilimumab. These receptors all come from a human donor with non-small cell lung cancer who had a partial response to radiotherapy plus ipilimumab.

J is TRBJ1-2 and V is TRBV28; 11 positions match TRBD1. CDR3 length equals 17 residues. The germline CDR1 and CDR2 sequences are MDHEN and SYDVKM. V gave up 5 bases and J gave up 2 bases; unmatched junction bases: 10. CDR3 loop: CASSIPGTGGDNYGYTF. Here the CDR3 DNA reads TGTGCCAGCAGTATCCCTGGGACAGGGGGAGACAACTATGGCTACACCTTC.

The chain uses TRBV25-1 and TRBJ2-5; 9 bases fit TRBD1. V was pared by 2 bases and J by 1 base, with 2 bases of the junction left unmatched. This CDR3 contains 15 residues. Looked up from germline, CDR1 is MGHDK and CDR2 is SYGVNS. CDR3 sequence: CASSEPGQGQETQYF. For the CDR3, the DNA is TGTGCCAGCAGTGAACCGGGACAGGGCCAAGAGACCCAGTACTTC.

This chain uses TRBV5-1 with TRBJ1-2; D might be TRBD1 (5 bases). Trimming shortened V by 4 bases and J by 4 bases, and 11 bases separated the two germline ends. This CDR3 region has 13 residues. CDR1 and CDR2 from the germline V gene are SGHRS and YFSETQ. The CDR3, as DNA: TGCGCCAGCAGCCTGGACATTTCCTATGGCTACACCTTC. It translates to CASSLDISYGYTF.

The V gene is TRBV11-2, the J gene TRBJ2-2; 8 bases line up with TRBD2. The ends lost 1 base at V and 1 base at J; junction bases unmatched: 8. Germline CDR1 reads SGHAT; CDR2 reads FQNNGV. This CDR3 spans 18 amino acids. The CDR3 protein is CASSLGTGGGQNTGELFF. The CDR3 DNA is TGTGCCAGCAGCTTAGGAACGGGGGGGGGCCAGAACACCGGGGAGCTGTTTTTT.

The chain couples TRBV5-1 to TRBJ1-1; possible D gene TRBD1, 6 bases. The V gene lost 1 base and the J gene lost 2 bases, with 12 bases spanning the gap. Looked up from germline, CDR1 is SGHRS and CDR2 is YFSETQ. This CDR3 contains 15 residues. CDR3 in DNA: TGCGCCAGCAGCTTGTGGCGGACAGAAAACACTGAAGCTTTCTTT. It codes for CASSLWRTENTEAFF.

The CDR3 DNA reads as TGCGCCAGCAGCGGAGCGGGGGAGACCCAGTACTTC. Translating gives CASSGAGETQYF. The chain links TRBV5-1 to TRBJ2-5, with 7 bases fitting TRBD2. Losses at the gene ends were 4 bases for V and 5 bases for J; bases not matched to a gene: 2. This CDR3 has 12 amino acids. CDR1 is SGHRS, CDR2 YFSETQ, per germline. The whole variable domain, remainder taken from reference TRBV5-1 and TRBJ2-5, is KAGVTQTPRYLIKTRGQQVTLSCSPISGHRSVSWYQQTPGQGLQFLFEYFSETQRNKGNFPGRFSGRQFSNSRSEMNVSTLELGDSALYLCASSGAGETQYFGPGTRLLVL.

This clone was picked up a small number of times. This chain connects TRBV6-1 to TRBJ2-3, with 8 bases lining up with TRBD1. The J segment lost 1 base and the V segment lost 6 bases, leaving 6 bases of the junction unmatched. Germline V gene lookup returns CDR1 MNHNS and CDR2 SASEGT. The CDR3 is 15 residues long. CDR3 region: CASSDRGRGTDTQYF. DNA of the CDR3: TGTGCCAGCAGCGACAGGGGTAGGGGCACAGATACGCAGTATTTT.

V and J are TRBV27 and TRBJ1-4; TRBD1 matches 8 bases. J lost 4 bases, V lost 6 bases, and 4 bases had no gene match. CDR3 length: 14 amino acids. Germline lookup yields CDR1 MNHEY and CDR2 SMNVEV (reference sequence). The CDR3 DNA reads as TGTGCCAGCAGAATGGGACAGGTTAATGAAAAACTGTTTTTT. Translating gives CASRMGQVNEKLFF. The full variable domain, completed using reference TRBV27 and TRBJ1-4, is EAQVTQNPRYLITVTGKKLTVTCSQNMNHEYMSWYRQDPGLGLRQIYYSMNVEVTDKGDVPEGYKVSRKEKRNFPLILESPSPNQTSLYFCASRMGQVNEKLFFGSGTQLSVL.

The chain carries TRBV4-1 and TRBJ2-7, with TRBD1 matching 9 bases. This CDR3 has 16 residues. The germline V gene has CDR1 MGHRA and CDR2 YSYEKL. Trimming cost V 1 base and J 5 bases; bases outside gene matches: 9. The CDR3 sequence is CASSQGLTGGWDEQYF. CDR3 nucleotides: TGCGCCAGCAGCCAAGGTCTGACAGGGGGGTGGGACGAGCAGTACTTC.

The V and J genes are TRBV19 and TRBJ2-7; TRBD1 aligns across 12 bases. The CDR3 loop spans 15 amino acids. J was trimmed by 6 bases and V by 8 bases; bases with no gene match: 11. Germline lookup yields CDR1 LNHDA and CDR2 SQIVND (reference sequence). The CDR3 spells CASPILGQGAPEQYF. In DNA, the CDR3 is TGTGCCAGTCCGATCTTGGGACAGGGGGCGCCCGAGCAGTACTTC.

The rearrangement joins TRBV19 to TRBJ2-1; TRBD2 matches 11 bases. The germline V gene has CDR1 LNHDA and CDR2 SQIVND (reference sequence). The trim removed 5 bases at V and 15 bases at J, leaving 9 bases unmatched. There are 13 residues in the CDR3. The CDR3 sequence is CASSYTSGSSPFF. The CDR3 DNA reads TGTGCCAGTAGTTACACTAGCGGGAGCAGTCCGTTCTTC. Together with reference TRBV19 and TRBJ2-1, the CDR3 gives the full variable domain: DGGITQSPKYLFRKEGQNVTLSCEQNLNHDAMYWYRQDPGQGLRLIYYSQIVNDFQKGDIAEGYSVSREKKESFPLTVTSAQKNPTAFYLCASSYTSGSSPFFGPGTRLTVL.

The V call is TRBV15, the J call TRBJ2-2; tentatively, D is TRBD1 (5 bases). V dropped 6 bases and J dropped 3 bases, with 17 bases sitting between them. Per germline, CDR1 LNHNV and CDR2 YYDKDF (reference sequence). CDR3 length: 16 amino acids. CDR3 in DNA: TGTGCCACCAGAGTTCCAGGGAAAGGGGACACCGGGGAGCTGTTTTTT. Residues: CATRVPGKGDTGELFF.

On this clone: One end of the junction varies from germline; a read error may be responsible. The chain carries TRBV4-1 and TRBJ2-7, with TRBD1 matching 12 bases. The CDR3 sequence is 14 residues long. The V gene's germline CDR1 is MGHRA and CDR2 YSYEKL. CDR3 residues: CASSPGQGAEEQYF. CDR3 nucleotide sequence: TGTGCCAGCAGCCCGGGACAGGGGGCGGAAGAGCAGTACTTC.

J is TRBJ2-1 and V is TRBV19, with D possibly being TRBD2 (6 bases). The germline V gene encodes CDR1 LNHDA and CDR2 SQIVND (reference sequence). The CDR3 loop spans 15 amino acids. V lost 6 bases and J lost 3, with 15 bases in between. CDR3 amino acids: CASRGTDSIYNEQFF. In DNA, the CDR3 is TGTGCCAGTAGGGGGACTGATTCAATCTACAATGAGCAGTTCTTC.

This clone has a single count. This chain connects TRBV4-1 to TRBJ1-5; D remains unclear. The V end was cut by 0 bases, the J end by 6 bases, with 12 bases between. Germline V gene data show CDR1 as MGHRA and CDR2 as YSYEKL. The CDR3 sequence is 15 residues long. CDR3 residues: CASSQDQLESQPQHF. CDR3 bases: TGCGCCAGCAGCCAAGATCAATTGGAGTCTCAGCCCCAGCATTTT.

This rearrangement joins TRBV16 to TRBJ1-2, with 9 positions matching TRBD1. CDR1 and CDR2 (germline): KGHSY, FQNENV. The CDR3 extends over 16 amino acids. J lost 1 base, V lost 4 bases, and 7 bases had no gene match. CDR3: CASSLPGTGINYGYTF. The DNA of the CDR3 is TGTGCCAGCAGCCTACCCGGGACAGGGATTAACTATGGCTACACCTTC.

This chain joins TRBV29-1 and TRBJ2-3, with 9 bases fitting TRBD2. With 7 bases clipped from V and 3 bases from J, the junction kept 8 bases outside the gene matches. The germline gives CDR1 SQVTM, CDR2 ANQGSEA. CDR3 size: 14 residues. The CDR3 region is CSEGGSGSTDTQYF. The CDR3 coding sequence is TGCAGCGAAGGTGGTAGCGGGAGTACAGATACGCAGTATTTT.

This clone has only one observation. The CDR3 DNA sequence: TGTGCCAGCATGGCCCGACAGGGTTATGACTATGGCTACACCTTC. Protein product: CASMARQGYDYGYTF. The gene calls are TRBV6-1 and TRBJ1-2, with 7 bases aligning to TRBD1. The CDR3 is 15 residues long. V dropped 7 bases and J dropped 3; count of bases not matched to a gene: 11. CDR1 and CDR2 (germline): MNHNS, SASEGT.

This clone was observed a single time. The CDR3 protein is CASGLEAGSYNEQFF. CDR3 in DNA: TGTGCTAGTGGTTTGGAGGCAGGCTCCTACAATGAGCAGTTCTTC. The chain employs TRBV12-5 and TRBJ2-1, with D unresolved. The CDR3 extends over 15 amino acids. The germline CDR1 and CDR2 sequences are LGHNT and FRNRAP. Trimming removed 1 base at V and 0 bases at J, with 7 bases between.

This clone was seen a single time. The chain employs TRBV30 and TRBJ2-1; 8 bases match TRBD2. With V trimmed by 0 bases and J by 5 bases, 6 bases remained unmatched. The CDR3 is 15 amino acids. CDR1 is GTSNPN, CDR2 SVGIG, per germline (reference sequence). The CDR3 coding sequence is TGTGCCTGGAGTGTAAATAGCGGGATTAACAATGAGCAGTTCTTC. It translates to CAWSVNSGINNEQFF.

J is TRBJ1-2 and V is TRBV5-6; 7 bases map to TRBD1. The ends lost 1 base at V and 2 bases at J; junction bases unmatched: 5. Germline V gives CDR1 SGHDT, CDR2 YYEEEE. The CDR3 totals 15 residues. DNA of the CDR3: TGTGCCAGCAGCTTGTCGACGACAGGGAACTATGGCTACACCTTC. Encoded protein: CASSLSTTGNYGYTF.

About this clone: The same CDR3 can be traced to other DNA sequences in this sample. The genes are TRBV30 and TRBJ2-7; no clear D. The CDR3 loop spans 13 amino acids. CDR1 is GTSNPN, CDR2 SVGIG, per germline (reference sequence). The V end was cut by 2 bases, the J end by 2 bases, with 10 bases between. The CDR3 DNA sequence: TGTGCCTGGAGTCGTGACATGGCCTACGAGCAGTACTTC. Translation: CAWSRDMAYEQYF.

This clone was observed once. Other nucleotide sequences from this sample produce the same CDR3. The CDR3, as DNA: TGCGCCAGCAGCTTGGCCCCCGGGAACACTGAAGCTTTCTTT. Amino acids: CASSLAPGNTEAFF. V gene TRBV5-1 combines with J gene TRBJ1-1; no firm D call. Deletions cut 0 bases from V and 1 base from J, with 7 bases between. The CDR3 totals 14 residues. Per germline, CDR1 SGHRS and CDR2 YFSETQ.

The chain joins TRBV4-3 to TRBJ2-1, with D tentatively TRBD2 (7 bases). This CDR3 has 14 residues. The ends were cut back, 1 base at V and 9 bases at J, with 13 bases in the middle. Germline lookup yields CDR1 LGHNA and CDR2 YSLEER. The CDR3 coding sequence is TGCGCCAGCAGCCAAGGGAGGGGAGGGGGTGAGCAGTTCTTC. Its translation: CASSQGRGGGEQFF.